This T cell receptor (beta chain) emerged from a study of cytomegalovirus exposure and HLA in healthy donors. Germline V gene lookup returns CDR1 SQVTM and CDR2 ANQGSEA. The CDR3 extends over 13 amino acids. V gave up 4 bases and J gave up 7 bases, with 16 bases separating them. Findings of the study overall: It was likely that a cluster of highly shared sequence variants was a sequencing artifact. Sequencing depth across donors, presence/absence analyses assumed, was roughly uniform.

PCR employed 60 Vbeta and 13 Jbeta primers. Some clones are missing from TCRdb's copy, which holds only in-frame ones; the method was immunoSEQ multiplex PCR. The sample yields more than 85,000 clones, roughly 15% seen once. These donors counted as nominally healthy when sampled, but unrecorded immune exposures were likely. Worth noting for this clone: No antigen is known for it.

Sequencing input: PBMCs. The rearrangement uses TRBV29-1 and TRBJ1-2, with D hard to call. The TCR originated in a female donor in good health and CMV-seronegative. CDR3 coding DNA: TGCAGCGTTGTAGTGGCACCTCGAGGTGGCTACACCTTC. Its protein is CSVVVAPRGGYTF.